This T cell receptor beta chain was identified in a study of cytomegalovirus exposure and HLA in healthy donors (dated by TCRdb to 2015 to 2018). General notes on the study: According to a later analysis, the roughly 130 validation repertoires were produced on the same platform as the approximately 690 repertoires of the first cohort. The study combined high-throughput TCR immunosequencing, statistical association of individual TCRs with disease status, and machine learning to predict cytomegalovirus infection status. Besides the first cohort of roughly 700 subjects, a separate validation cohort made up of some 110 different subjects was used. The study aimed to test whether signatures of past pathogen exposure could be identified by cataloging public T cell receptors. What the research found in general, with its limitations: A later analysis found that TCRs clustered in the first cohort also tended to co-occur in the 120 validation repertoires, with approximately 94% of cluster scores above 0. In both the original and validation cohorts, the classifier was reported to diagnose cytomegalovirus status with high specificity and sensitivity. The authors suggested that the approach could potentially be generalized to other disease states and immunological phenotypes. While some public TCRs were present in many individuals, most TCR sequences turned up only very rarely across donors. The study gave a list of roughly 150 TCR beta chains associated with cytomegalovirus. In vitro tests confirmed that a few of the cytomegalovirus-associated TCR beta chains recognize cytomegalovirus antigens. A later analysis had no HLA typing for the validation cohort, so co-occurrence there was scored across all 130 or so repertoires.

About this clone: What antigen it recognizes has not been identified. Per-base quality was not reported, and no clone a single base away is much larger than it.

Separate from the approximately 730-subject first cohort, the validation cohort of more than 90 subjects was the group to which the donors belonged. Taken from cysteine to phenylalanine, the CDR3 has 16 residues. The kept DNA is CDR3 alone, 48 bases in frame from the first base. Taken from the germline V gene (reference sequence), the CDR1 and CDR2 loops are MNHEY and SMNVEV. V loses 1 base, J loses 1 base, and the germline ends lie 11 bases apart. Receptors were amplified or captured by the immunoSEQ multiplex PCR assay. The paper's data handling went like this. A statistical classification framework was developed to diagnose cytomegalovirus status using the catalog of TCR beta chain sequences. Entries here come from immuneACCESS through TCRdb and include only in-frame sequences with V and J called. Some clones fail to appear in such tables; in the studies checked, an unresolved V gene covers under half of the shortfall, and the cause of the remainder is unknown. Clone size and V and J calls were adopted from that table, with D and trimming inferred from the DNA. This sample gives about 200,000 clones in total; 80% to 90% of them show up just once. Of the sample, roughly 2% is held by the ten largest clones.

The source is a woman between 18 and 29 years old in good health and CMV-seropositive. The sequence links TRBV27 to TRBJ1-5; the best D guess is TRBD1, with 5 bases matching. The sample was PBMCs. DNA sequence: TGTGCCAGCAGTTTATTAGCAGGGTTAAGCAATCAGCCCCAGCATTTT. It encodes CASSLLAGLSNQPQHF.